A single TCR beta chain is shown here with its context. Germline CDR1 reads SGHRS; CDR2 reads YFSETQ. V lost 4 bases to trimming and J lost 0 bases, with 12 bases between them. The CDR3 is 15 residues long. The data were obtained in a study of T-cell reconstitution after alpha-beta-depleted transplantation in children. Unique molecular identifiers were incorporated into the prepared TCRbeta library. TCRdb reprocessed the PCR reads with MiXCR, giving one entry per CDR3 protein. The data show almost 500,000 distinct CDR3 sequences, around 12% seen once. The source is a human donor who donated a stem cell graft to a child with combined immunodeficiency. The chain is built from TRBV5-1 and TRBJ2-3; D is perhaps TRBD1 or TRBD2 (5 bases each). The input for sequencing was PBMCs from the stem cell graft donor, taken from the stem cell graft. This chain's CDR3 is CASSMGDASTDTQYF. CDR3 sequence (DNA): TGCGCCAGCAGCATGGGGGACGCAAGCACAGATACGCAGTATTTT.